This T cell receptor (beta chain) was sequenced during a study of T cells after posttransplantation cyclophosphamide. Study-wide results and limits: Later post-transplant blood repertoires were often dominated by donor CD8+ memory clones. Recipient CMV seropositivity and CMV reactivation strongly tracked TRB clonality. TRB overlap between skin or GI tissue T cells and blood was limited.

Using immunoSEQ multiplex PCR, the repertoire was profiled, and TCRdb retains in-frame clones only, with some absent. The repertoire holds fewer than 55,000 clones, with around 94% as singletons. Concerning this clone: Its matching antigen is unknown.

The CDR3 consists of 14 residues. Germline CDR1 reads GTSNPN; CDR2 reads SVGIG (reference sequence). Trimming removed 2 bases from V and 0 bases from J, with 10 bases in between. This clonotype originated in a woman in her twenties or thirties in good health and a related stem cell transplant donor. Sequenced sample: PBMCs. The V call is TRBV30, the J call TRBJ1-2; the D is unclear. The CDR3 sequence is CAWSLMRTNYGYTF. CDR3 nucleotide sequence: TGTGCCTGGAGTCTCATGCGGACTAACTATGGCTACACCTTC.